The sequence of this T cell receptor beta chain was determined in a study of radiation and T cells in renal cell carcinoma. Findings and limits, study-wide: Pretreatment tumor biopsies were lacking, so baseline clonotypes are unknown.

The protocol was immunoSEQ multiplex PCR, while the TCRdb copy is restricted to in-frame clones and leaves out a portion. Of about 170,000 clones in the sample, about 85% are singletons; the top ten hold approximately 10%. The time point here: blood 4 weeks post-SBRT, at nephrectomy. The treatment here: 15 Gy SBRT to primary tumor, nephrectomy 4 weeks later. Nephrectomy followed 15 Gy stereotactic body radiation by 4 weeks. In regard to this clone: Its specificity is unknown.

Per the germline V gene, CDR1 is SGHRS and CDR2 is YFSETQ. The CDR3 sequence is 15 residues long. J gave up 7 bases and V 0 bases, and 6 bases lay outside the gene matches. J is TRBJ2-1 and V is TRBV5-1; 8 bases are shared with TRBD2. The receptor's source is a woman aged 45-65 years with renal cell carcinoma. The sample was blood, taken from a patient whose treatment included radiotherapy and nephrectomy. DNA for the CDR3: TGCGCCAGCAGCTTGGTGCTAGCGGGCCTTAATGAGCAGTTCTTC. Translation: CASSLVLAGLNEQFF. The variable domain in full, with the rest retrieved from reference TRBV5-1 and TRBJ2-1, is KAGVTQTPRYLIKTRGQQVTLSCSPISGHRSVSWYQQTPGQGLQFLFEYFSETQRNKGNFPGRFSGRQFSNSRSEMNVSTLELGDSALYLCASSLVLAGLNEQFFGPGTRLTVL.